The 19 T cell receptor beta chains below all came from one sample that was sequenced in a study of molecular identifiers for immune sequencing clone quantification (dated by TCRdb to the late 2010s). Library prep was done by PCR. Sequencing relied on a NextSeq 500. TCRdb reprocessing: public reads trimmed at Q25 with fastp, clones called with MiXCR, in-frame beta chains kept. Every entry covers one CDR3 protein and lists the most common genes and DNA from its rows. In all, the sample holds 490,000 or so distinct CDR3 sequences, and around 23% of those were seen once. The ten largest clonotypes hold around 0.8% of the sample. The sequenced sample consisted of naive CD8+ T cells from blood, with Jurkat cell RNA spiked in. This specimen's cell subset or site label, per the study, means: FACS-sorted CD8+CD4-CCR7+CD45RA+ naive T cells. These receptors were taken from a human donor in good health. Some libraries in this study had Jurkat cell RNA spiked in.

J is TRBJ2-7 and V is TRBV7-9; TRBD1 aligns across 7 bases. V gave up 5 bases and J gave up 1 base; unmatched junction bases: 8. The CDR3 has 15 amino acids. Germline loops: CDR1 SEHNR, CDR2 FQNEAQ (reference sequence). The CDR3 region is CASSRRDSPSYEQYF. The CDR3 DNA follows: TGTGCCAGCAGCCGCCGGGACAGCCCTTCCTACGAGCAGTACTTC.

This chain uses TRBV7-2 with TRBJ2-3; a possible D gene is TRBD2 (6 bases). The V and J ends lost 5 bases and 0 bases respectively, with 21 bases between them. The CDR3 is 18 amino acids. From germline, CDR1 is SGHTA and CDR2 FQGNSA. Here the CDR3 DNA reads TGTGCCAGCAGCCTCCCCCTGATGGGCGGGAAAAGCACAGATACGCAGTATTTT. It specifies CASSLPLMGGKSTDTQYF.

This clonotype was counted at least ten times. The rearrangement links TRBV29-1 to TRBJ1-1, with D perhaps matching TRBD1 (6 bases). The germline V and J ends were trimmed by 6 bases and 5 bases, with 16 bases remaining between them. The CDR3 spans 13 residues. The V gene's germline CDR1 is SQVTM and CDR2 ANQGSEA. Written as DNA, the CDR3 is TGCAGCGTCCAGACAGGCTCGGGGACTGAAGCTTTCTTT. It encodes CSVQTGSGTEAFF. Using reference TRBV29-1 and TRBJ1-1 for the parts outside the CDR3, the full variable domain is SAVISQKPSRDICQRGTSLTIQCQVDSQVTMMFWYRQQPGQSLTLIATANQGSEATYESGFVIDKFPISRPNLTFSTLTVSNMSPEDSSIYLCSVQTGSGTEAFFGQGTRLTVV.

This clonotype has just a few counts. This chain links TRBV4-1 with TRBJ1-2, with D possibly TRBD1 on 5 matching bases. V gave up 3 bases and J gave up 4 bases, with 18 bases separating them. Germline V gene data show CDR1 as MGHRA and CDR2 as YSYEKL. There are 16 residues in the CDR3. This CDR3 is CASSHLPDGGIYGYTF. The CDR3 DNA is TGCGCCAGCAGCCATCTCCCGGACGGGGGGATCTATGGCTACACCTTC.

This clonotype was counted once. This clone may be a read error of a much larger clone one base away. This chain connects TRBV15 to TRBJ2-5; D call uncertain. This CDR3 is 13 amino acids long. Germline lookup yields CDR1 LNHNV and CDR2 YYDKDF (reference sequence). The CDR3 DNA sequence: TGTACCACCAGCGTTGGGCGACCAGAGACCCAGTACTTC. This encodes CTTSVGRPETQYF.

This clonotype was detected only a few times. The rearrangement links TRBV24-1 to TRBJ1-1; D is possibly TRBD1 (5 bases). The CDR3 has 14 amino acids. Germline lookup yields CDR1 KGHDR and CDR2 SFDVKD. V was pared by 9 bases and J by 5 bases, with 18 bases between. CDR3 DNA: TGTGCCACCGATGGGGGAGGACTAGGTACTGAAGCTTTCTTT. Its translation is CATDGGGLGTEAFF.

The sample holds a few counts of this clonotype. The rearrangement joins TRBV27 to TRBJ2-5; 7 bases are shared with TRBD1. There are 14 residues in the CDR3. The V and J ends lost 5 bases and 6 bases, in that order; junction bases with no gene match: 9. CDR1 is MNHEY, CDR2 SMNVEV, per germline (reference sequence). DNA of the CDR3: TGTGCCAGCAGTCCATGGACAGGACTTAAGACCCAGTACTTC. This gives the protein CASSPWTGLKTQYF.

Comment on this clonotype: One base away lies a much larger clone, so this may be a sequencing read error. The chain is built from TRBV7-9 and TRBJ2-7; D is possibly TRBD2 (6 bases). Per germline, CDR1 SEHNR and CDR2 FQNEAQ (reference sequence). The CDR3 runs to 14 residues. The CDR3 spells CASSPTAGPYAQYF. CDR3 bases: TGTGCCAGCAGCCCGACGGCGGGGCCCTACGCGCAGTACTTC.

The chain joins TRBV12-3 or TRBV12-4 to TRBJ1-4; the D gene is possibly TRBD1 (5 bases). The V and J ends lost 7 bases and 10 bases respectively, with 19 bases between them. The CDR3 consists of 14 residues. CDR3 loop: CASTISGRGGKLFF. CDR3 bases: TGTGCCAGCACCATCTCAGGGAGAGGCGGAAAACTGTTTTTT.

This rearrangement joins TRBV7-9 to TRBJ2-5; 7 bases map to TRBD2. Germline loops: CDR1 SEHNR, CDR2 FQNEAQ (reference sequence). The V segment lost 6 bases and the J segment 2 bases; nucleotides outside the gene matches: 18. This CDR3 is 18 amino acids long. The CDR3 is CASRHPLSAGMDQETQYF. CDR3 nucleotide sequence: TGTGCCAGCAGACATCCCCTATCAGCGGGGATGGATCAAGAGACCCAGTACTTC.

Ten or more counts support this clonotype. V gene TRBV29-1 combines with J gene TRBJ1-1; no clear D. CDR1 SQVTM and CDR2 ANQGSEA come from the germline V gene. Trimming removed 4 bases at V and 2 bases at J, with 8 bases between. The CDR3 spans 12 residues. The CDR3: CSVARDNTEAFF. As DNA, the CDR3 is TGCAGCGTTGCCAGAGACAACACTGAAGCTTTCTTT.

As to this clonotype: A much larger clone sits a single nucleotide away, making a read error possible. The conserved phenylalanine or tryptophan normally closing the CDR3 is absent here, so this likely arose from a read error. The chain is built from TRBV9 and TRBJ2-4; D call uncertain. Trimming stripped 3 bases from V and 6 bases from J, with 10 bases between. Germline loops: CDR1 SGDLS, CDR2 YYNGEE. The CDR3 is 13 amino acids. The CDR3 here is CASSAPGLNIQYY. DNA of the CDR3: TGTGCCAGCAGCGCCCCGGGCCTAAACATTCAGTACTAC.

The gene calls are TRBV29-1 and TRBJ1-2; D possibly corresponds to TRBD1 (5 bases). The CDR3 covers 13 residues. Trimming took 0 bases from V and 7 from J, leaving 12 bases between them. CDR1 SQVTM and CDR2 ANQGSEA come from the germline V gene. CDR3 coding DNA: TGCAGCGTTGAAGAGGACATAAGGGCTGGCTACACCTTC. The encoded protein is CSVEEDIRAGYTF.

The V call is TRBV19, the J call TRBJ2-1, with 7 positions matching TRBD2. Germline V CDR1 and CDR2: LNHDA, SQIVND (reference sequence). The CDR3 covers 13 residues. V shed 8 bases, J shed 4 bases, and the junction held 5 bases outside the gene matches. The CDR3 loop is CASSAGDYNEQFF. DNA for the CDR3: TGTGCCAGTTCCGCGGGGGATTACAATGAGCAGTTCTTC. Using reference TRBV19 and TRBJ2-1 for the parts outside the CDR3, the full variable domain is DGGITQSPKYLFRKEGQNVTLSCEQNLNHDAMYWYRQDPGQGLRLIYYSQIVNDFQKGDIAEGYSVSREKKESFPLTVTSAQKNPTAFYLCASSAGDYNEQFFGPGTRLTVL.

This clonotype has more than one count but fewer than ten. The V call is TRBV12-3 or TRBV12-4, the J call TRBJ2-5, with D tentatively TRBD2 (6 bases). There are 14 residues in the CDR3. V was trimmed by 3 bases and J by 10 bases, leaving 18 bases between them. CDR3 nucleotide sequence: TGTGCCAGCAGTTTGGAGGGGATCGAAGGGTTCCAGTACTTC. Translating it yields CASSLEGIEGFQYF.

A word on this clonotype: A much larger clone differs from this one at a single base, so this may be a read error. The chain uses TRBV5-1 and TRBJ2-3; TRBD2 might be the D (7 bases). The V gene's germline CDR1 is SGHRS and CDR2 YFSETQ. V lost 2 bases, J lost 0 bases, and 13 bases lay in between. The length of the CDR3 is 16 residues. The CDR3 DNA is TGCGCCAGCAGCTTTTCGGGGGGCCTCAGCACAGATACGCAGTATTTT. As protein: CASSFSGGLSTDTQYF.

With respect to this clonotype: This may stem from a read error, because a much larger clone lies one nucleotide away. This CDR3 is missing its conserved last phenylalanine or tryptophan, likely due to a read error. This chain links TRBV7-2 with TRBJ1-6; the D is unclear. Deletions cut 0 bases from V and 9 bases from J, with 6 bases between. Germline loops: CDR1 SGHTA, CDR2 FQGNSA. This CDR3 is built from 13 residues. In DNA, the CDR3 is TGTGCCAGCAGCTTAGCGCCCGGTTCACCCCTCCACCTT. As protein: CASSLAPGSPLHL.

The V call is TRBV4-1, the J call TRBJ2-3; D perhaps matches TRBD2 (5 bases). V lost 3 bases to trimming and J lost 0 bases, with 10 bases between them. The CDR3 is 15 residues long. Per the germline V gene, CDR1 is MGHRA and CDR2 is YSYEKL. DNA of the CDR3: TGCGCCAGCAGCCAGGACTGCCCAAGCACAGATACGCAGTATTTT. The encoded protein is CASSQDCPSTDTQYF.

The chain couples TRBV29-1 to TRBJ1-2, with D possibly being TRBD1 (6 bases). V dropped 1 base and J dropped 3 bases, with 12 bases sitting between them. Germline V gene lookup returns CDR1 SQVTM and CDR2 ANQGSEA. The CDR3 spans 14 residues. The CDR3 region is CSVEAPGEDYGYTF. The CDR3 DNA reads TGCAGCGTTGAAGCGCCAGGGGAAGACTATGGCTACACCTTC.